The present T cell receptor beta chain was sequenced within a study of blood T cell repertoires in COVID-19. As for the study in general: Nucleic acid was either cDNA or gDNA, and it came from T cells, B-cell-depleted T cells, or PBMCs.

Authors' analysis steps: Cell counts per sample came from amplifying reference gene primers. Generated by immunoSEQ multiplex PCR, the TCRdb table keeps only in-frame clones and is missing some. From that table come the V and J calls and clone size; the DNA was used to work out D and trimming. The table has some 14,000 clones, more than 70% seen once; the top ten hold approximately 15%. J gave up 7 bases and V 5 bases, and 14 bases lay outside the gene matches. Germline CDR1 and CDR2: SGHVS and FQNEAQ. The CDR3 sequence is 16 residues long. The material sequenced was peripheral blood. The TCR comes from a human donor in a cohort sampled during active COVID-19. The chain has TRBV7-8 and TRBJ1-5; 7 positions agree with TRBD1. The CDR3 DNA follows: TGTGCCAGCAGCGCAGACAGGGTAGCAATTGGGCAGCCCCAGCATTTT. Protein sequence: CASSADRVAIGQPQHF.